The rows below give T cell receptor beta chains drawn from one sample of a study of beta chain features in type 1 diabetes. TCRdb keeps only in-frame clones here, not all; method: immunoSEQ multiplex PCR. The repertoire holds 200,000 to 300,000 clones, with around 21% as singletons. The sequenced sample consisted of naive CD4+ T cells from blood. The receptors shown here come from a woman aged 40-49 years with type 1 diabetes. CDR3s include the opening cysteine and the closing phenylalanine or tryptophan. D genes are given only for firm matches. Some rows have no size entry. The others give once, few or many, or a class for an expanded clone.

d_call	v_call	clone_size	j_call	cdr3_nt	cdr3_aa
TRBD1	TRBV5-1	-	TRBJ2-7	TGCGCCAGCAGCTGGGACAGGGGGCGGGAGCAGTACTTC	CASSWDRGREQYF
-	TRBV25-1	few	TRBJ2-7	TGTGCCAGCAGTCCCGCCGGGACATTCTCCTACGAGCAGTACTTC	CASSPAGTFSYEQYF
-	TRBV7-9	-	TRBJ2-3	TGTGCCAGCAGCGGGGGGTCGGGGTCAGATACGCAGTATTTT	CASSGGSGSDTQYF
-	TRBV11-2	-	TRBJ2-1	TGTGCCAGCAGCTGGATAGGGGATGAGCAGTTCTTC	CASSWIGDEQFF
TRBD1	TRBV7-3	few	TRBJ2-5	TGTGCCAGCAGCTCCACCGGGACAGGGGAGAGAGAGACCCAGTACTTC	CASSSTGTGERETQYF
-	TRBV4-3	few	TRBJ2-7	TGCGCCAGCAGCCAAGATCTGGGCAGTCGCTACGAGCAGTACTTC	CASSQDLGSRYEQYF
-	TRBV29-1	-	TRBJ1-1	TGCAGCGTTGAGAAGGAGGCTGAAGCTTTCTTT	CSVEKEAEAFF
-	TRBV4-1	few	TRBJ2-5	TGCGCCAGCAGCCAAGAACGGGAGCTATACGAGACCCAGTACTTC	CASSQERELYETQYF
-	TRBV7-2	-	TRBJ1-6	TGTGCCAGCAGCCCCGTGGGTGCGAGGGATTCACCCCTCCACTTT	CASSPVGARDSPLHF
-	TRBV4-1	-	TRBJ2-2	TGCGCCAGCAGCCCCAGACAGGTGAACACCGGGGAGCTGTTTTTT	CASSPRQVNTGELFF
-	TRBV4-2	few	TRBJ1-5	TGTGCCAGCAGCCAAGATGGCCTCTCGCCCCAGCATTTT	CASSQDGLSPQHF
-	TRBV11-2	few	TRBJ1-1	TGTGCCAGCAGCTTAGATCCGCAGTTTAACACTGAAGCTTTCTTT	CASSLDPQFNTEAFF
-	TRBV5-1	-	TRBJ1-2	TGCGCCAGCAGCCTCGGGAACTATGGCTACACCTTC	CASSLGNYGYTF
TRBD1	TRBV7-2	few	TRBJ1-1	TGTGCCAGCAGCTCGTCCGGACAGGGTGGGACTGAAGCTTTCTTT	CASSSSGQGGTEAFF
-	TRBV5-1	once	TRBJ2-7	TGCGCCAGCAGTCGGGACACCTACTCCTACGAGCAGTACTTC	CASSRDTYSYEQYF
-	TRBV20-1	few	TRBJ1-1	TGCAGTGGAGGGAACACTGAAGCTTTCTTT	CSGGNTEAFF
-	TRBV4-1	-	TRBJ1-5	TGCGCCAGCAGCCAAGGCGGGGCAGGCTATAGCAATCAGCCCCAGCATTTT	CASSQGGAGYSNQPQHF
TRBD2	TRBV19	few	TRBJ2-1	TGTGCCAGTAGTTTCAGACTAGCGGGAGGTTTTACTGAGCAGTTCTTC	CASSFRLAGGFTEQFF
-	TRBV30	few	TRBJ1-4	TGTGCCTGCCCTGAGGGAGGAACTAATGAAAAACTGTTTTTT	CACPEGGTNEKLFF
-	TRBV5-6	-	TRBJ2-7	TGTGCCAGCAGCTTGGCCGGGAACGAGCAGTACTTC	CASSLAGNEQYF
-	TRBV28	-	TRBJ1-5	TGTGCCAGCACCGCGACAGCCTGGGGCAATCAGCCCCAGCATTTT	CASTATAWGNQPQHF
TRBD2	TRBV29-1	-	TRBJ2-3	TGCAGCGTTTACCTCCCTCGAGCGACTAGCTTTTACACAGATACGCAGTATTTT	CSVYLPRATSFYTDTQYF
-	TRBV29-1	few	TRBJ2-1	TGCAGCGTCCCGGGGGGCGGCAGGGCCTACAATGAGCAGTTCTTC	CSVPGGGRAYNEQFF
-	TRBV7-8	few	TRBJ1-4	TGTGCCAGCAGCTTAGCGGGGGGATTGGGTAATGAAAAACTGTTTTTT	CASSLAGGLGNEKLFF
-	TRBV5-4	few	TRBJ1-1	TGTGCCAGCAGCTTGCCCTTCGAGGACACTGAAGCTTTCTTT	CASSLPFEDTEAFF
TRBD2	TRBV7-2	few	TRBJ2-7	TGTGCCAGCAGCTTATCGGCTAGCGGGAGTCGATACGAGCAGTACTTC	CASSLSASGSRYEQYF
-	TRBV30	few	TRBJ2-7	TGTGCCTGGAGTCCGGACTGGGGTGCGGCCGAGCAGTACTTC	CAWSPDWGAAEQYF
TRBD2	TRBV7-2	-	TRBJ2-3	TGTGCCAGCAGCTTAGCCCTCCTAGCGGGAGGCACAGATACGCAGTATTTT	CASSLALLAGGTDTQYF
TRBD1	TRBV16	few	TRBJ2-1	TGTGCCAGCAGCCAATTAGGGGACAGGGGTGAGCAGTTCTTC	CASSQLGDRGEQFF
TRBD2	TRBV14	-	TRBJ2-7	TGTGCCAGCAGTTTGAAGCTAGCGGACTCCTACGAGCAGTACTTC	CASSLKLADSYEQYF
-	TRBV28	-	TRBJ2-1	TGTGCCAGCAGTCGTACTGACAGCGTCCAGTTCTTC	CASSRTDSVQFF
-	TRBV6-5	-	TRBJ2-1	TGTGCCAGCAGTTACCTCGATGAGCAGTTCTTC	CASSYLDEQFF
TRBD1	TRBV9	-	TRBJ2-1	TGTGCCAGCAGCGCTGCAAGGGGGACAGGTGACCATGAGCAGTTCTTC	CASSAARGTGDHEQFF